The rows below give T cell receptor beta chains drawn from one sample of a study of T-cell reconstitution after alpha-beta-depleted transplantation in children. TCRdb called the PCR reads again in MiXCR, with one record for every CDR3 protein. Counted here are some 840,000 distinct CDR3 sequences, roughly 15% occurring once; the ten biggest clones make up around 5.3%. Sequenced material: PBMCs, mostly from graft donor cells, taken 360 days after TCRalphabeta/CD19-depleted stem cell transplant. Every receptor here comes from a male patient between 10 and 17 years old who had a stem cell transplant for acute lymphoblastic leukemia, so the T cells may come from the graft donor. The CDR3 runs from the conserved cysteine through the conserved F or W. D genes are given only for firm matches. Where a row states a size, it is once, few, many or the class of an expanded clone; other rows omit it.

>TRBD1|TRBV10-3|many|TRBJ2-7
CAISDRDRATEQYF
TGTGCCATCAGTGATAGGGACAGGGCCACCGAGCAGTACTTC
>-|TRBV12-3/TRBV12-4|few|TRBJ2-2
CASSSPSGPEYTGELFF
TGTGCCAGCAGTTCCCCTTCCGGTCCCGAGTACACCGGGGAGCTGTTTTTT
>TRBD2|TRBV3-1|few|TRBJ2-7
CASSRPGLAGVYEQYF
TGTGCCAGCAGCCGACCGGGACTAGCGGGAGTCTACGAGCAGTACTTC
>-|TRBV27|few|TRBJ1-5
CASSSWRNNQPQHF
TGTGCCAGCAGTTCATGGCGGAACAATCAGCCCCAGCATTTT
>TRBD2|TRBV30|-|TRBJ2-1
CAWSADGLVSEQFF
TGTGCCTGGAGTGCGGATGGACTAGTTAGTGAGCAGTTCTTC
>TRBD2|TRBV7-9|few|TRBJ2-7
CASSLDLAGSKYF
TGTGCCAGCAGCTTAGACCTAGCGGGTTCGAAGTACTTC
>-|TRBV11-2|few|TRBJ2-1
CASSLVARRPGPYNEQFF
TGTGCCAGCAGCTTAGTGGCGAGACGGCCAGGCCCTTACAATGAGCAGTTCTTC
>TRBD1|TRBV10-3|few|TRBJ2-7
CAISGQGIRSEQYF
TGTGCCATCAGTGGACAGGGAATTAGAAGCGAGCAGTACTTC
>TRBD1|TRBV7-8|many|TRBJ2-1
CASSLQTDRELRNEQFF
TGTGCCAGCAGCTTACAAACCGACAGGGAACTTCGCAATGAGCAGTTCTTC
>-|TRBV19|-|TRBJ2-7
CASTIDRWGYGQYF
TGTGCCAGTACCATCGACAGATGGGGTTACGGGCAGTACTTC
>TRBD2|TRBV7-8|-|TRBJ2-3
CASSLVVSSGPSRKTDTQYF
TGTGCCAGCAGCTTAGTAGTCTCTAGCGGGCCATCCAGGAAGACAGATACGCAGTATTTT
>-|TRBV12-3/TRBV12-4|-|TRBJ1-5
CASSLVGTKNQPQHF
TGTGCCAGCAGTTTAGTAGGGACCAAGAATCAGCCCCAGCATTTT
>-|TRBV20-1|few|TRBJ2-4
CSARSRVRFYF
TGCAGTGCTAGGTCCAGGGTGCGGTTCTACTTC
>TRBD2|TRBV29-1|few|TRBJ2-7
CSVEDPGRDEQYF
TGCAGCGTTGAAGATCCGGGGAGGGACGAGCAGTACTTC
>-|TRBV29-1|few|TRBJ2-1
CSVEAAAREQFF
TGCAGCGTTGAAGCCGCAGCGCGTGAGCAGTTCTTC
>TRBD2|TRBV7-7|many|TRBJ2-1
CASSLGLAGADEQFF
TGTGCCAGCAGCTTAGGACTAGCGGGAGCGGATGAGCAGTTCTTC
>TRBD2|TRBV24-1|many|TRBJ2-1
CATSDMGTSGNYNEQFF
TGTGCCACCAGTGACATGGGGACTAGCGGGAACTACAATGAGCAGTTCTTC
>-|TRBV12-3/TRBV12-4|few|TRBJ2-3
CASTSLNTDTQYF
TGTGCCAGCACCTCCCTCAATACAGATACGCAGTATTTT
>-|TRBV7-9|-|TRBJ2-7
CASSLVGQNYEQYF
TGTGCCAGCAGCTTAGTCGGACAGAACTACGAGCAGTACTTC
>-|TRBV6-1|few|TRBJ2-3
CASYTGFTGDTQYF
TGTGCCAGCTACACGGGATTCACCGGGGATACGCAGTATTTT
>-|TRBV7-8|few|TRBJ2-5
CASRNRVGETQYF
TGTGCCAGCCGTAACAGGGTGGGAGAGACCCAGTACTTC
>-|TRBV7-6|-|TRBJ2-1
CASSSALLRSYNEQFF
TGTGCCAGCAGCTCCGCATTACTACGATCCTACAATGAGCAGTTCTTC
>-|TRBV20-1|few|TRBJ2-7
CSAFFGAGRAHEQYF
TGCAGTGCCTTCTTTGGGGCGGGAAGGGCCCACGAGCAGTACTTC
>TRBD2|TRBV12-3/TRBV12-4|many|TRBJ2-7
CASTSPSGTKQYF
TGTGCCAGCACCTCGCCTAGCGGGACAAAGCAGTACTTC
>-|TRBV29-1|-|TRBJ2-4
CSVVRGAKNIQYF
TGCAGCGTTGTTCGGGGTGCGAAAAACATTCAGTACTTC
>TRBD1|TRBV7-2|many|TRBJ2-1
CASSSGQAYNEQFF
TGTGCCAGCAGCTCCGGACAGGCCTACAATGAGCAGTTCTTC
>TRBD2|TRBV20-1|many|TRBJ2-5
CSASSVRGGQETQYF
TGCAGTGCTAGTTCTGTCCGGGGGGGCCAAGAGACCCAGTACTTC
>TRBD2|TRBV15|few|TRBJ2-7
CATSRIGLGGSRYEQYF
TGTGCCACCAGCAGAATAGGGCTTGGCGGGAGTCGGTACGAGCAGTACTTC
>-|TRBV2|few|TRBJ1-2
CASSEVGGQNYYTF
TGTGCCAGCAGTGAAGTTGGCGGACAGAACTACTACACCTTC
>TRBD2|TRBV28|-|TRBJ2-3
CASSWDLAGGTDTQYF
TGTGCCAGCAGTTGGGACTTAGCGGGAGGAACAGATACGCAGTATTTT
>-|TRBV10-3|-|TRBJ1-1
CAINGDTEAFF
TGTGCCATCAATGGGGACACTGAAGCTTTCTTT
>-|TRBV19|many|TRBJ2-1
CASSIVAVSYNEQFF
TGTGCCAGTAGTATTGTAGCGGTCTCCTACAATGAGCAGTTCTTC
>-|TRBV6-1|-|TRBJ1-1
CASRATPSMNTEAFF
TGTGCCAGCAGGGCGACACCCTCTATGAACACTGAAGCTTTCTTT
>TRBD2|TRBV4-1|few|TRBJ2-3
CASSQDLGLAGADTQYF
TGCGCCAGCAGCCAAGATTTGGGACTAGCGGGAGCAGATACGCAGTATTTT
>-|TRBV24-1|few|TRBJ2-2
CATRAANTGELFF
TGTGCCACCCGGGCCGCGAACACCGGGGAGCTGTTTTTT
>TRBD2|TRBV9|-|TRBJ2-1
CASSAGTSGRAPQGEQFF
TGTGCCAGCAGCGCCGGGACTAGCGGGAGGGCCCCACAGGGAGAGCAGTTCTTC
>-|TRBV5-1|-|TRBJ2-7
CASSPQPNSYEQYF
TGCGCCAGCAGCCCCCAGCCAAATTCCTACGAGCAGTACTTC
>TRBD2|TRBV20-1|-|TRBJ2-3
CSPGLAGVDGTDTQYF
TGCAGTCCCGGACTAGCGGGAGTAGACGGCACAGATACGCAGTATTTT
>-|TRBV29-1|-|TRBJ1-1
CSVEGEGGGYTEAFF
TGCAGCGTTGAAGGGGAGGGCGGGGGGTACACTGAAGCTTTCTTT
>TRBD2|TRBV10-3|-|TRBJ2-5
CAISEFGTSGETQYF
TGTGCCATCAGTGAGTTCGGGACTAGCGGGGAGACCCAGTACTTC